A single sample gave rise to the 25 T cell receptor beta chains below, sequenced in a study of blood T cells in healthy people across ages. A J-beta primer mix and a sample-barcoded 5' primer were used in a second PCR of roughly 6 to 12 cycles. From the 5' RACE reads, TCRdb called clonotypes with MiXCR, one entry per CDR3 protein. This sample has about a million distinct CDR3 sequences, with about 48% found just once. The specimen sequenced was blood. All receptors come from a man younger than 45 in good health.

The chain joins TRBV12-3 or TRBV12-4 to TRBJ2-5, with a tentative D call TRBD1 (6 bases). The CDR3 has 13 residues. Trimming removed 6 bases from V and 5 bases from J, with 13 bases in between. CDR3 nucleotides: TGTGCCAGCAGATCCTCAGGGGTGGAGACCCAGTACTTC. It translates to CASRSSGVETQYF.

Concerning this clonotype: This may be a read error, as it is one base from a much larger clone. The chain is built from TRBV29-1 and TRBJ2-7; D is possibly TRBD1 or TRBD2 (6 bases each). The CDR3 length is 12 residues. Germline values: CDR1 SQVTM, CDR2 ANQGSEA. The CDR3 DNA reads as TGCGGCGTTGCCGGGGGCACCTACGAGCAGTACTTC. Its protein product is CGVAGGTYEQYF.

The chain has TRBV5-1 and TRBJ2-3; D uncertain. V was pared by 3 bases and J by 0 bases, with 11 bases between. Germline loops: CDR1 SGHRS, CDR2 YFSETQ. The CDR3 has 15 amino acids. The CDR3 coding sequence is TGCGCCAGCAGCTGGCGGTCTCTCAGCACAGATACGCAGTATTTT. This codes for CASSWRSLSTDTQYF.

Only a few counts were recorded for this clonotype. The chain employs TRBV20-1 and TRBJ1-6; D unresolved. The V gene's germline CDR1 is DFQATT and CDR2 SNEGSKA (reference sequence). V was cut by 4 bases and J by 13 bases, with 17 bases left in between. This CDR3 spans 13 amino acids. CDR3 in DNA: TGCAGTGCTACCAGGAAAGGCCCGAGCCCCCTCCACTTT. Translation gives CSATRKGPSPLHF.

The chain has TRBV3-1 and TRBJ2-1; D remains unclear. The CDR3 consists of 12 residues. CDR1 LGHDT and CDR2 YNNKEL come from the germline V gene (reference sequence). The V gene lost 1 base and the J gene lost 7 bases, with 5 bases spanning the gap. The DNA of the CDR3 is TGTGCCAGCAGCCAAGCTAAGAATGAGCAGTTCTTC. Amino acid sequence: CASSQAKNEQFF.

This clonotype was detected many times. The J gene is TRBJ1-4, the V gene TRBV5-1, with TRBD1 matching over 11 bases. V trimming: 7 bases; J trimming: 8 bases; junction bases outside the gene matches: 4. The CDR3 runs to 13 residues. Looked up from germline, CDR1 is SGHRS and CDR2 is YFSETQ. CDR3 region: CASGQGAGEKLFF. The DNA for the CDR3 is TGCGCCAGCGGACAGGGGGCAGGGGAAAAACTGTTTTTT. Full variable domain (missing parts from reference TRBV5-1 and TRBJ1-4): KAGVTQTPRYLIKTRGQQVTLSCSPISGHRSVSWYQQTPGQGLQFLFEYFSETQRNKGNFPGRFSGRQFSNSRSEMNVSTLELGDSALYLCASGQGAGEKLFFGSGTQLSVL.

V is TRBV5-1 and J is TRBJ1-2; 9 positions match TRBD1. V gave up 3 bases and J gave up 3 bases; unmatched junction bases: 6. Germline V gives CDR1 SGHRS, CDR2 YFSETQ. The CDR3 extends over 15 amino acids. CDR3 protein: CASSSRTGDHYGYTF. The CDR3 DNA reads TGCGCCAGCAGCTCCCGGACAGGGGATCACTATGGCTACACCTTC. Looking up the rest from reference TRBV5-1 and TRBJ1-2 gives the full variable domain: KAGVTQTPRYLIKTRGQQVTLSCSPISGHRSVSWYQQTPGQGLQFLFEYFSETQRNKGNFPGRFSGRQFSNSRSEMNVSTLELGDSALYLCASSSRTGDHYGYTFGSGTRLTVV.

A few counts support this clonotype. The chain employs TRBV20-1 and TRBJ2-5, with 13 bases lining up with TRBD2. With 6 bases clipped from V and 4 bases from J, the junction kept 8 bases outside the gene matches. Germline V gene data show CDR1 as DFQATT and CDR2 as SNEGSKA (reference sequence). The CDR3 is 15 amino acids. CDR3 loop: CSAQTSGGESETQYF. The CDR3 nucleotides are TGCAGTGCGCAAACTAGCGGGGGGGAATCAGAGACCCAGTACTTC.

The chain has TRBV7-6 and TRBJ2-5; no clear D gene. This CDR3 comprises 16 residues. Trimming removed 4 bases from V and 1 base from J, with 16 bases in between. Germline CDR1 and CDR2: SGHVS and FNYEAQ. CDR3 region: CASSSGRNFPQETQYF. DNA for the CDR3: TGTGCCAGCAGCTCCGGACGGAATTTTCCCCAAGAGACCCAGTACTTC.

This rearrangement joins TRBV6-1 to TRBJ1-3; D not resolved. The CDR3 spans 15 residues. Per the germline V gene, CDR1 is MNHNS and CDR2 is SASEGT. Trimming stripped 1 base from V and 1 base from J, with 8 bases between. CDR3 sequence: CASSEDGFSGNTIYF. The CDR3 nucleotides read TGTGCCAGCAGTGAAGACGGGTTTTCTGGAAACACCATATATTTT.

Comment on this clonotype: One end of the junction is discordant with germline, which a read error may explain. The gene calls are TRBV6-2 or TRBV6-3 and TRBJ1-4; 9 positions agree with TRBD1. This CDR3 is built from 15 residues. In germline, CDR1 is MNHEY, CDR2 SVGEGT. As DNA, the CDR3 is TGTGCCAGCAGAAGTGCCGGGACAGGGAAAGAAAAACTATTTTTT. It is translated as CASRSAGTGKEKLFF.

This rearrangement joins TRBV7-2 to TRBJ1-6; D is unresolved. CDR1 SGHTA and CDR2 FQGNSA come from the germline V gene. This CDR3 spans 16 amino acids. The ends were cut back, 0 bases at V and 6 bases at J, with 12 bases in the middle. The CDR3 sequence is CASSLAGLEANSPLHF. CDR3 coding DNA: TGTGCCAGCAGCTTAGCTGGGCTGGAGGCTAATTCACCCCTCCACTTT.

V usage is TRBV11-3 and J usage is TRBJ2-1; D possibly uses TRBD1 or TRBD2 (5 bases each). This CDR3 region has 13 residues. Germline CDR1 and CDR2: SGHNT and YENEEA. V was trimmed by 4 bases and J by 8 bases, leaving 12 bases between them. CDR3 sequence: CASSWGSPYEQFF. The CDR3 DNA follows: TGTGCCAGCAGCTGGGGGAGCCCCTATGAGCAGTTCTTC.

The chain employs TRBV27 and TRBJ1-2; the D is unclear. Trimming left V 2 bases short and J 0 bases short, with 16 bases between. The CDR3 covers 17 residues. Germline V gene lookup returns CDR1 MNHEY and CDR2 SMNVEV (reference sequence). CDR3 sequence (DNA): TGTGCCAGCAGTTTACGAGGCGAGATGTCCGCTAACTATGGCTACACCTTC. This gives the protein CASSLRGEMSANYGYTF.

This clonotype was seen once. The V call is TRBV20-1, the J call TRBJ2-5; 7 positions match TRBD1. This CDR3 contains 12 residues. Germline lookup yields CDR1 DFQATT and CDR2 SNEGSKA (reference sequence). Trimming took 6 bases from V and 5 from J; bases not matched to a gene: 6. CDR3 coding DNA: TGCAGTGCCCTCGGGACAGCCGAGACCCAGTACTTC. It translates to CSALGTAETQYF.

This clonotype was picked up many times. This chain uses TRBV20-1 with TRBJ2-7; TRBD2 is a possible D gene (5 bases). Germline V gene lookup returns CDR1 DFQATT and CDR2 SNEGSKA (reference sequence). The CDR3 has 13 amino acids. V was pared by 6 bases and J by 6 bases, with 18 bases between. The CDR3 bases are TGCAGTGCCCTCGAGGGCCTTGTCCTCGAGCAGTACTTC. Its translation is CSALEGLVLEQYF.

The V call is TRBV6-6, the J call TRBJ1-4; TRBD1 aligns across 8 bases. Germline V gene sequence: CDR1 MNHNY, CDR2 SVGAGI (reference sequence). This CDR3 has 14 residues. V trimming: 8 bases; J trimming: 8 bases; junction bases outside the gene matches: 10. This CDR3 is CASAFTGGKEKLFF. Here the CDR3 DNA reads TGTGCCAGCGCATTCACAGGGGGGAAGGAAAAACTGTTTTTT.

This clonotype has only a few counts. The rearrangement links TRBV2 to TRBJ2-1; the D gene is possibly TRBD1 (5 bases). V lost 1 base and J lost 15, with 13 bases in between. The CDR3 is 12 amino acids. Germline CDR1 is SNHLY and CDR2 is FYNNEI. The CDR3 here is CASSEVGPSMFF. As DNA, the CDR3 is TGTGCCAGCAGTGAAGTGGGGCCTTCAATGTTCTTC.

The genes are TRBV4-1 and TRBJ2-1; TRBD2 aligns across 7 bases. Germline loops: CDR1 MGHRA, CDR2 YSYEKL. With 1 base clipped from V and 3 bases from J, the junction kept 3 bases outside the gene matches. This CDR3 comprises 15 residues. The CDR3 sequence is CASSQGRGIYNEQFF. The CDR3 DNA sequence: TGCGCCAGCAGCCAAGGGCGGGGGATCTACAATGAGCAGTTCTTC.

In this sample, this clonotype turned up a few times. V gene TRBV9 combines with J gene TRBJ2-3, with 8 bases fitting TRBD2. CDR3 length: 18 amino acids. CDR1 SGDLS and CDR2 YYNGEE come from the germline V gene. J was trimmed by 1 base and V by 0 bases; bases with no gene match: 10. The CDR3 loop is CASSVANGGALGTDTQYF. The CDR3 coding sequence is TGTGCCAGCAGCGTAGCTAACGGGGGGGCCCTCGGCACAGATACGCAGTATTTT.

The CDR3 region has the DNA TGTGCCAGCGGGGAGGTAGGCACCCAGTACTTC. This sequence encodes CASGEVGTQYF. The chain combines TRBV6-2 or TRBV6-3 with TRBJ2-7; a possible D gene is TRBD2 (6 bases). This CDR3 is built from 11 residues. Germline CDR1 and CDR2: MNHEY and SVGEGT. V was pared by 8 bases and J by 10 bases, with 15 bases between.

This clonotype was observed at least ten times. J is TRBJ2-1 and V is TRBV27; the D gene is possibly TRBD2 (5 bases). The length of the CDR3 is 14 residues. V was shortened by 2 bases and J by 2 bases, with 7 bases between the two germline ends. Per the germline V gene, CDR1 is MNHEY and CDR2 is SMNVEV (reference sequence). The CDR3 sequence is CASSLRGPYNEQFF. The DNA of the CDR3 is TGTGCCAGCAGTTTACGAGGGCCCTACAATGAGCAGTTCTTC.

The V call is TRBV12-3 or TRBV12-4, the J call TRBJ2-5; 7 bases are a match to TRBD2. The CDR3 runs to 14 residues. Trimming cost V 2 bases and J 11 bases; bases outside gene matches: 11. The CDR3 bases are TGTGCCAGCAGTTTACTAGCGGAGAACAATGAGCAGTACTTC. The encoded protein is CASSLLAENNEQYF.

This chain links TRBV5-1 with TRBJ2-3; TRBD2 matches 10 bases. Germline V gene lookup returns CDR1 SGHRS and CDR2 YFSETQ. J lost 4 bases, V lost 1 base, and 3 bases had no gene match. The CDR3 extends over 15 amino acids. DNA for the CDR3: TGCGCCAGCAGCTTGCAAGCGGGGGGGGCAGATACGCAGTATTTT. It translates to CASSLQAGGADTQYF.

This rearrangement joins TRBV7-9 to TRBJ2-3, with 9 bases lining up with TRBD2. The CDR3 length is 13 residues. In germline, CDR1 is SEHNR, CDR2 FQNEAQ (reference sequence). The junction had 3 bases not matched to a gene; V was cut back by 1 base and J by 10 bases. DNA of the CDR3: TGTGCCAGCAGCTTAGGAAGCGGGAGGTCGCAGTATTTT. Amino acids: CASSLGSGRSQYF.